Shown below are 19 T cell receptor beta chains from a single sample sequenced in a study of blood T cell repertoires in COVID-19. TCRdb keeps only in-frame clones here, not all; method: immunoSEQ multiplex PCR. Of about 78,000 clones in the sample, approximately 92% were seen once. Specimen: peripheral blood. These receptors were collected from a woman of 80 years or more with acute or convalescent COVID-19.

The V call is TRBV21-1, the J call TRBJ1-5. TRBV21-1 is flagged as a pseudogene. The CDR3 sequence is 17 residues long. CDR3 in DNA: TGTGCCAGCAGCTCACCAGAGGCAAGTCTGCGCAATCAGCCCCAGCATTTT. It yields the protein CASSSPEASLRNQPQHF.

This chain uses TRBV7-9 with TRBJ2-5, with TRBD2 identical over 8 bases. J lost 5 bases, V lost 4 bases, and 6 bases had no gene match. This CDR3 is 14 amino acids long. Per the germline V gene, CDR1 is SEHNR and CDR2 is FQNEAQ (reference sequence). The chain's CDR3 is CASSSGRAVETQYF. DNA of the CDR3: TGTGCCAGCAGCTCCGGGAGGGCCGTTGAGACCCAGTACTTC.

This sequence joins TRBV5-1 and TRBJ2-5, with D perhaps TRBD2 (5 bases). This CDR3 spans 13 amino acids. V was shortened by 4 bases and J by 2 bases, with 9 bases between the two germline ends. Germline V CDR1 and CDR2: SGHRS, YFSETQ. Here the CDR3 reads CASSRGLQETQYF. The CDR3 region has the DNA TGCGCCAGCAGCCGAGGGCTGCAAGAGACCCAGTACTTC.

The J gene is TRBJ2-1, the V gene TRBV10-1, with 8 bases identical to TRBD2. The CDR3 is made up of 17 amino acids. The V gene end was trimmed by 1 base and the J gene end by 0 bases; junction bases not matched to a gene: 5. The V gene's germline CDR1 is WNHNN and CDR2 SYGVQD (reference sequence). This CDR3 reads CASSEFSGVSSYNEQFF. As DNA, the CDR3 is TGCGCCAGCAGTGAGTTTAGCGGGGTGAGCTCCTACAATGAGCAGTTCTTC.

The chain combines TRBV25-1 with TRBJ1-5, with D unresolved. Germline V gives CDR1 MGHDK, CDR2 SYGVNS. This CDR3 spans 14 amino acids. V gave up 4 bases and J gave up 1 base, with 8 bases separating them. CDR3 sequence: CASSGQLSNQPQHF. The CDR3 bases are TGTGCCAGCAGTGGGCAGTTAAGCAATCAGCCCCAGCATTTT.

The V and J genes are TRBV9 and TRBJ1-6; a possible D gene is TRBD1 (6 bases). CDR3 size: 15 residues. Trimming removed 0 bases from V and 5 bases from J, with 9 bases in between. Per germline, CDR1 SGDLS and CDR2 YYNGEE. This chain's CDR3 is CASSVGGGHNSPLHF. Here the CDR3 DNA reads TGTGCCAGCAGCGTAGGTGGGGGCCATAATTCACCCCTCCACTTT.

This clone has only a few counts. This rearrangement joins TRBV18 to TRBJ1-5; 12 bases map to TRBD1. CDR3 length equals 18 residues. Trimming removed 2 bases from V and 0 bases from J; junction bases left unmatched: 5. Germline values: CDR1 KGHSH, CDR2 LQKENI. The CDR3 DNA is TGTGCCAGCTCACCAAGGGACAGGGGGCGAAATAGCAATCAGCCCCAGCATTTT. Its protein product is CASSPRDRGRNSNQPQHF. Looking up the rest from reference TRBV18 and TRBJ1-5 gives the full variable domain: NAGVMQNPRHLVRRRGQEARLRCSPMKGHSHVYWYRQLPEEGLKFMVYLQKENIIDESGMPKERFSAEFPKEGPSILRIQQVVRGDSAAYFCASSPRDRGRNSNQPQHFGDGTRLSIL.

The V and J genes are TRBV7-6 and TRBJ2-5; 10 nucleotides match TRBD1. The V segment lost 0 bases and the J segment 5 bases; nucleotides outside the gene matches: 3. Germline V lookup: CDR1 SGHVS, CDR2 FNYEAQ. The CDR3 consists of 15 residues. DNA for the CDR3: TGTGCCAGCAGCTTAGCCCGGACAGGGGGTGAGACCCAGTACTTC. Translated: CASSLARTGGETQYF.

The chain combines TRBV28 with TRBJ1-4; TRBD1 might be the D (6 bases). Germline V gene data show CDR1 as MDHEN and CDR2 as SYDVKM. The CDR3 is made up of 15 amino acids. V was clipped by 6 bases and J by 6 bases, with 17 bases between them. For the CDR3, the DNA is TGTGCCAGCAGAAAGGGGGGGGGTTCTCATGAAAAACTGTTTTTT. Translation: CASRKGGGSHEKLFF.

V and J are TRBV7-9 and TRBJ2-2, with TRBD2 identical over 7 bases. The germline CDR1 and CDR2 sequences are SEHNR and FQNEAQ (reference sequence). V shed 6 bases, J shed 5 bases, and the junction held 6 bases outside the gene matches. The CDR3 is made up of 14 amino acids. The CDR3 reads CASRESSGTGELFF. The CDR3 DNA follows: TGTGCCAGCAGGGAGTCTAGCGGAACCGGGGAGCTGTTTTTT.

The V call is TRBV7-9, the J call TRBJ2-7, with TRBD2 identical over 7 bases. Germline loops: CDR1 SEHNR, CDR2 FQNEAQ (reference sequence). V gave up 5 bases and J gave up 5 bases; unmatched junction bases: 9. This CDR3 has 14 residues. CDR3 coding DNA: TGTGCCAGCAGCGTAAGCGGGATAAGGGACGAGCAGTACTTC. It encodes CASSVSGIRDEQYF.

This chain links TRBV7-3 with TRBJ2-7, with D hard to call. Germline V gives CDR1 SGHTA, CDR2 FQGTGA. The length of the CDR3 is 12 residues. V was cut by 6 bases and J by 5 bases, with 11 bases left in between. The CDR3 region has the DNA TGTGCCAGCAGGTCGGGTGGCCACGAGCAGTACTTC. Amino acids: CASRSGGHEQYF. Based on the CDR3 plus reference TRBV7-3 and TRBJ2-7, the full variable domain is GAGVSQTPSNKVTEKGKYVELRCDPISGHTALYWYRQSLGQGPEFLIYFQGTGAADDSGLPNDRFFAVRPEGSVSTLKIQRTERGDSAVYLCASRSGGHEQYFGPGTRLTVT.

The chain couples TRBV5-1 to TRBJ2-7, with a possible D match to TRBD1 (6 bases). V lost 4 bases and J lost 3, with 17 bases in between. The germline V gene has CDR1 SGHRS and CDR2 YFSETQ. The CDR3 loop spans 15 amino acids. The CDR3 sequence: CASSLVAGAGYEQYF. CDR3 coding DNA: TGCGCCAGCAGCCTGGTAGCAGGGGCGGGCTACGAGCAGTACTTC.

CDR3 in DNA: TGTGCCAGCAGCTTGGACAGGGTAAACGAAAAACTGTTTTTT. Translation: CASSLDRVNEKLFF. The V gene is TRBV5-6, the J gene TRBJ1-4; a weak D match, TRBD1 (6 bases). The germline gives CDR1 SGHDT, CDR2 YYEEEE. The V gene lost 0 bases and the J gene lost 8 bases, with 11 bases spanning the gap. There are 14 residues in the CDR3.

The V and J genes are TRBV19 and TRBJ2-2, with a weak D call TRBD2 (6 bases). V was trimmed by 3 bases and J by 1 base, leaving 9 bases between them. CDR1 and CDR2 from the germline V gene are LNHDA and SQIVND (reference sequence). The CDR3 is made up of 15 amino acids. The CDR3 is CASSMGTVNTGELFF. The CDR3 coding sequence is TGTGCCAGTAGTATGGGGACTGTGAACACCGGGGAGCTGTTTTTT.

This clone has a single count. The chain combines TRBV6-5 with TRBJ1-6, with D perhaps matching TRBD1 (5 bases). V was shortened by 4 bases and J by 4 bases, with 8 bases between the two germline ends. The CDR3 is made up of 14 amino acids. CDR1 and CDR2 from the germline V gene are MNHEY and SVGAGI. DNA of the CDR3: TGTGCCAGCAGTTGGTCAGGGTATAATTCACCCCTCCACTTT. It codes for CASSWSGYNSPLHF.

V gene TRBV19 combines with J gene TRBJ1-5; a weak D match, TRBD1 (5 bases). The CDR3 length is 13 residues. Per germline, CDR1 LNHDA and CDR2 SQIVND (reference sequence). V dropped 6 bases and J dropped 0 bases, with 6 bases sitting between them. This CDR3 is CASRTDSNQPQHF. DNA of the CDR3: TGTGCCAGTAGGACAGATAGCAATCAGCCCCAGCATTTT.

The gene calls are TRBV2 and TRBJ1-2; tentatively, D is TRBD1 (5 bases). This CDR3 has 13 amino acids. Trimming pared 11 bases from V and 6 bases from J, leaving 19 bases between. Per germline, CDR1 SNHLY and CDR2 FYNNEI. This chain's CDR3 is CAASLQVQNGYTF. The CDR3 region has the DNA TGTGCCGCAAGTTTACAGGTTCAAAATGGCTACACCTTC.

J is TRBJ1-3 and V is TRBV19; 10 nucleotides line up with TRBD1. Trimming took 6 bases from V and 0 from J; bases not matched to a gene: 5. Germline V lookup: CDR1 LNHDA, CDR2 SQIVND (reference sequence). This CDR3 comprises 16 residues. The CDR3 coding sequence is TGTGCCAGTAGCGACAGGGGGCAAGGCTCTGGAAACACCATATATTTT. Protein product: CASSDRGQGSGNTIYF. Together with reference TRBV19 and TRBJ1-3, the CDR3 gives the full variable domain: DGGITQSPKYLFRKEGQNVTLSCEQNLNHDAMYWYRQDPGQGLRLIYYSQIVNDFQKGDIAEGYSVSREKKESFPLTVTSAQKNPTAFYLCASSDRGQGSGNTIYFGEGSWLTVV.